These T cell receptor beta chains were read from a single sample in a study of OX40 agonist ivuxolimab in advanced cancers. Generated by immunoSEQ multiplex PCR, the TCRdb table keeps only in-frame clones and is missing some. In the table there are 30,000 or so clones, about 82% of which are singletons. Here the sequenced sample was CD4+ or CD8+ T cells sorted from blood, taken in a trial of the OX40 agonist ivuxolimab. The receptors derive from an adult with an advanced solid tumor such as melanoma, head and neck, liver or kidney cancer. CDR3s include the opening cysteine and the closing phenylalanine or tryptophan. D genes are given only for firm matches.

>.|TRBJ2-1|TRBV6-1
CASRVSGDSYNEQFF
>.|TRBJ1-5|TRBV27
CASSVFSNQPQHF
>.|TRBJ1-1|TRBV4-2
CASSQTPMGATEAFF
>TRBD1|TRBJ1-2|TRBV9
CASSVDRVGYGYTF
>TRBD2|TRBJ2-1|TRBV19
CASSITGGDLIYNEQFF
>.|TRBJ2-1|TRBV6-5
CASSEGLYNEQFF
>TRBD2|TRBJ2-2|TRBV9
CASSPRLGLAGDAGELFF
>.|TRBJ1-2|TRBV7-9
CASISIGGYGYTF
>TRBD1|TRBJ1-1|TRBV5-1
CASSLGTGNTEAFF
>.|TRBJ2-1|TRBV19
CASSSSQGSYNEQFF
>.|TRBJ2-2|TRBV25-1
CASSEYQQSTGELFF